Included here is one T cell receptor beta chain sequence, with context. This sample is drawn from a study of blood T cell repertoires in COVID-19. Across the whole study: Samples of COVID-19 (acute and convalescent) were obtained from the United States, Italy and Spain. Sources were T cells, B-cell-depleted T cells, or PBMCs; the material itself was cDNA or gDNA.

V lost 3 bases to trimming and J lost 5 bases, with 20 bases between them. From germline, CDR1 is MNHEY and CDR2 SMNVEV (reference sequence). This CDR3 has 17 amino acids. In the original processing: How many nucleated cells were present was estimated from reference gene primer amplification. Generated by immunoSEQ multiplex PCR, the TCRdb table keeps only in-frame clones and is missing some. From that table come the V and J calls and clone size; the DNA was used to work out D and trimming. The table lists 9,500 to 11,000 clones, approximately 84% of them singletons. The material sequenced was peripheral blood. The sequence was collected from a man in his fifties with active COVID-19. This chain uses TRBV27 with TRBJ1-5, with D possibly matching TRBD1 (5 bases). In DNA form, the CDR3 reads TGTGCCAGCAGTTTCGCTCCCCTGGGCAGGGCGCATCAGCCCCAGCATTTT. It is translated as CASSFAPLGRAHQPQHF.